A single sample is the source of the 26 T cell receptor beta chains below, sequenced in a study of siplizumab effects on memory and regulatory T cells. Data came from immunoSEQ multiplex PCR; TCRdb stores just in-frame clones and leaves some out. The sample shows 95,000 to 100,000 clones, 85% to 95% of them seen only once. The sequenced sample was non-Treg CD4+ T cells sorted from blood. Receptors originate from a human donor in good health.

The V gene is TRBV10-3, the J gene TRBJ2-7, with TRBD2 matching over 8 bases. CDR1 and CDR2 from the germline V gene are ENHRY and SYGVKD. The CDR3 sequence is 13 residues long. V was clipped by 8 bases and J by 2 bases; unmatched bases: 5. In nucleotides, the CDR3 is TGTGCCATCGCTTTTAGCGGGACCTACGAGCAGTACTTC. Translated: CAIAFSGTYEQYF.

This sequence joins TRBV5-5 and TRBJ2-3; tentative D call: TRBD1 (6 bases). Trimming took 8 bases from V and 1 from J, leaving 20 bases between them. This CDR3 has 16 residues. Germline CDR1 SGHKS, CDR2 YYEKEE (reference sequence). CDR3 bases: TGTGCCAGTAGCATACAGGGTCTCCTAGGCACAGATACGCAGTATTTT. It is translated as CASSIQGLLGTDTQYF.

The gene calls are TRBV30 and TRBJ2-7, with D maybe TRBD1 (5 bases). V was shortened by 4 bases and J by 3 bases, with 10 bases between the two germline ends. The CDR3 runs to 12 residues. Germline-derived CDR1 and CDR2 are GTSNPN and SVGIG (reference sequence). The CDR3 sequence is CAWTRVGYEQYF. As DNA, the CDR3 is TGTGCCTGGACCAGGGTGGGCTACGAGCAGTACTTC.

The chain uses TRBV28 and TRBJ1-5; the D gene is possibly TRBD1 (6 bases). Per the germline V gene, CDR1 is MDHEN and CDR2 is SYDVKM. Trimming shortened V by 2 bases and J by 5 bases, and 16 bases separated the two germline ends. This CDR3 region has 16 residues. The CDR3 DNA sequence: TGTGCCAGCAGTTTAGAGGGTCAGGGGAGATATCAGCCCCAGCATTTT. Residues: CASSLEGQGRYQPQHF.

This chain connects TRBV10-3 to TRBJ1-5; 7 positions match TRBD1. The CDR3 has 15 amino acids. V shed 4 bases and J 5 bases; nucleotides not matched to a gene: 8. The germline CDR1 and CDR2 sequences are ENHRY and SYGVKD. CDR3 region: CAISGVTGVHQPQHF. For the CDR3, the DNA is TGTGCCATCAGTGGGGTAACAGGGGTCCATCAGCCCCAGCATTTT.

The chain links TRBV4-2 to TRBJ2-2; 13 nucleotides match TRBD2. The junction had 14 bases not matched to a gene; V was cut back by 3 bases and J by 4 bases. Looked up from germline, CDR1 is LGHNA and CDR2 is YNFKEQ. The CDR3 is 20 residues long. The CDR3 here is CASSHELTPGLAGSTGELFF. DNA of the CDR3: TGTGCCAGCAGCCACGAACTAACACCGGGACTAGCGGGAAGCACCGGGGAGCTGTTTTTT.

This clone was observed a single time. This chain uses TRBV5-4 with TRBJ1-1; possible D gene TRBD1, 6 bases. Germline CDR1 and CDR2: SGHNT and YYREEE (reference sequence). V was cut by 0 bases and J by 0 bases, with 9 bases left in between. CDR3 length: 15 residues. CDR3 sequence reads: CASSLGQGLNTEAFF. The CDR3 DNA sequence: TGTGCCAGCAGCTTGGGGCAGGGGTTGAACACTGAAGCTTTCTTT.

This chain uses TRBV7-2 with TRBJ2-3; 10 positions agree with TRBD2. Germline-derived CDR1 and CDR2 are SGHTA and FQGNSA. This CDR3 has 16 amino acids. Trimming removed 0 bases from V and 2 bases from J; junction bases left unmatched: 2. This CDR3 is CASSLAGTSDTDTQYF. In nucleotides, the CDR3 is TGTGCCAGCAGCTTAGCCGGGACTAGCGACACAGATACGCAGTATTTT.

V usage is TRBV28 and J usage is TRBJ2-7; D gene ambiguous. Deletions cut 2 bases from V and 2 bases from J, with 7 bases between. Germline V gene data show CDR1 as MDHEN and CDR2 as SYDVKM. The CDR3 covers 13 residues. The CDR3 DNA reads TGTGCCAGCAGTTTAAACACCCCCTACGAGCAGTACTTC. Protein: CASSLNTPYEQYF. Supplemented by reference TRBV28 and TRBJ2-7, the full variable domain reads DVKVTQSSRYLVKRTGEKVFLECVQDMDHENMFWYRQDPGLGLRLIYFSYDVKMKEKGDIPEGYSVSREKKERFSLILESASTNQTSMYLCASSLNTPYEQYFGPGTRLTVT.

There are a few counts of this clone. The chain is built from TRBV6-6 and TRBJ1-5, with TRBD1 identical over 8 bases. CDR3 size: 15 residues. Trimming cost V 6 bases and J 2 bases; bases outside gene matches: 6. Germline V gives CDR1 MNHNY, CDR2 SVGAGI (reference sequence). CDR3 sequence: CASRIQGGGNQPQHF. CDR3 nucleotide sequence: TGTGCCAGCAGAATACAGGGGGGAGGCAATCAGCCCCAGCATTTT.

The chain joins TRBV5-6 to TRBJ1-4, with D perhaps TRBD1 (5 bases). Trimming shortened V by 3 bases and J by 2 bases, and 8 bases separated the two germline ends. Germline V gene data show CDR1 as SGHDT and CDR2 as YYEEEE. The CDR3 loop spans 14 amino acids. The CDR3 here is CASSSGLTNEKLFF. The CDR3 DNA sequence: TGTGCCAGCAGCTCGGGACTGACTAATGAAAAACTGTTTTTT.

This chain links TRBV5-1 with TRBJ1-2; no clear D gene. Trimming took off 2 bases at V and 1 base at J, with 9 bases between the two ends. CDR3 size: 14 residues. Germline V CDR1 and CDR2: SGHRS, YFSETQ. The CDR3 loop is CASSFVGHNYGYTF. The CDR3 nucleotides read TGCGCCAGCAGCTTCGTCGGTCATAACTATGGCTACACCTTC.

The chain recombines TRBV2 with TRBJ1-3; D not certain. From germline, CDR1 is SNHLY and CDR2 FYNNEI. This CDR3 has 15 amino acids. V was clipped by 6 bases and J by 4 bases, with 16 bases between them. CDR3: CASRWTDLGGNTIYF. The DNA of the CDR3 is TGTGCCAGCAGGTGGACCGACCTAGGAGGAAACACCATATATTTT.

The chain joins TRBV18 to TRBJ2-1; a possible D gene is TRBD2 (6 bases). The CDR3 consists of 14 residues. Trimming took 4 bases from V and 2 from J, leaving 9 bases between them. In germline, CDR1 is KGHSH, CDR2 LQKENI. The CDR3 reads CASSRGGTYNEQFF. The CDR3 nucleotides are TGTGCCAGCTCACGGGGCGGGACCTACAATGAGCAGTTCTTC.

The V gene is TRBV19, the J gene TRBJ1-4; tentative D call: TRBD1 (5 bases). Germline V gives CDR1 LNHDA, CDR2 SQIVND (reference sequence). V was shortened by 6 bases and J by 11 bases, with 13 bases between the two germline ends. CDR3 length: 12 residues. The DNA of the CDR3 is TGTGCCAGTAGGACTCGGGACGAGAAACTGTTTTTT. Its protein product is CASRTRDEKLFF.

The chain employs TRBV6-1 and TRBJ1-3; perhaps TRBD1 as D (6 bases). V was cut by 6 bases and J by 3 bases, with 15 bases left in between. The CDR3 sequence is 15 residues long. CDR1 and CDR2 (germline): MNHNS, SASEGT. CDR3 sequence: CASRRQAALGNTIYF. The DNA for the CDR3 is TGTGCCAGCAGAAGACAGGCCGCTCTTGGAAACACCATATATTTT.

This clone was counted only a few times. The J gene is TRBJ1-1, the V gene TRBV5-6; D ambiguous. CDR1 is SGHDT and CDR2 is YYEEEE in the germline V gene. The CDR3 sequence is 13 residues long. Trimming left V 0 bases short and J 5 bases short, with 8 bases between. The CDR3: CASSLAAMTEAFF. CDR3 bases: TGTGCCAGCAGCTTGGCCGCGATGACTGAAGCTTTCTTT. The variable domain in full, with the rest retrieved from reference TRBV5-6 and TRBJ1-1, is DAGVTQSPTHLIKTRGQQVTLRCSPKSGHDTVSWYQQALGQGPQFIFQYYEEEERQRGNFPDRFSGHQFPNYSSELNVNALLLGDSALYLCASSLAAMTEAFFGQGTRLTVV.

This chain joins TRBV5-1 and TRBJ1-3; no definite D call. The CDR3 extends over 14 amino acids. CDR1 SGHRS and CDR2 YFSETQ come from the germline V gene. With 4 bases removed from V and 0 bases from J, the gap between germline ends came to 8 bases. CDR3 region: CASSPQDSGNTIYF. The CDR3 DNA follows: TGCGCCAGCAGCCCCCAGGACTCTGGAAACACCATATATTTT.

A note on this clone: A junction end diverges from the germline sequence, so it may reflect a read error. The chain uses TRBV7-7 and TRBJ2-1; the D gene is possibly TRBD1 (5 bases). This CDR3 has 13 amino acids. The germline CDR1 and CDR2 sequences are SSHAT and FNYEAQ (reference sequence). CDR3 residues: CASSSDSYNEQFF. The CDR3, as DNA: TGTGCTAGCAGCTCCGACAGTTACAATGAGCAGTTCTTC.

The chain uses TRBV5-1 and TRBJ2-1; 7 bases align to TRBD2. This CDR3 has 15 amino acids. Germline CDR1 and CDR2: SGHRS and YFSETQ. Losses at the gene ends were 4 bases for V and 3 bases for J; bases not matched to a gene: 7. Written as DNA, the CDR3 is TGCGCCAGCAGCAGAAGCGGGGCCTTCTACAATGAGCAGTTCTTC. This encodes CASSRSGAFYNEQFF.

The V gene is TRBV28, the J gene TRBJ1-3; maybe TRBD1 (6 bases). Between the trimmed V and J ends, which lost 5 bases and 3 bases, there was a span of 14 bases. The CDR3 is 15 amino acids. Germline CDR1 and CDR2: MDHEN and SYDVKM. The CDR3 nucleotides read TGTGCCAGCAGTCTCCCTCGACAGGTTGGAAACACCATATATTTT. Its protein product is CASSLPRQVGNTIYF.

This clone appeared once. This chain connects TRBV5-5 to TRBJ1-2; a possible D gene is TRBD1 (5 bases). V lost 5 bases, J lost 4 bases, and 9 bases lay in between. Germline assignment: CDR1 SGHKS and CDR2 YYEKEE (reference sequence). This CDR3 region has 12 residues. The CDR3 loop is CASSGDLYGYTF. The CDR3 bases are TGTGCCAGCAGTGGGGACCTCTATGGCTACACCTTC.

V usage is TRBV28 and J usage is TRBJ1-5, with a possible D match to TRBD1 (5 bases). Germline CDR1 MDHEN, CDR2 SYDVKM. The CDR3 spans 16 residues. V lost 6 bases and J 5 bases, leaving 20 bases between the germline ends. CDR3 sequence: CASSAGGGGGYQPQHF. CDR3 coding DNA: TGTGCCAGCAGCGCTGGGGGGGGAGGTGGGTATCAGCCCCAGCATTTT.

This rearrangement joins TRBV2 to TRBJ2-3, with 13 bases fitting TRBD2. Germline-derived CDR1 and CDR2 are SNHLY and FYNNEI. This CDR3 region has 16 residues. With V trimmed by 6 bases and J by 1 base, 4 bases remained unmatched. The CDR3 DNA reads TGTGCCAGCAGCAGACTAGCGGGAGGCCGCACAGATACGCAGTATTTT. Its translation: CASSRLAGGRTDTQYF. The full variable domain, with the rest looked up from reference TRBV2 and TRBJ2-3, is EPEVTQTPSHQVTQMGQEVILRCVPISNHLYFYWYRQILGQKVEFLVSFYNNEISEKSEIFDDQFSVERPDGSNFTLKIRSTKLEDSAMYFCASSRLAGGRTDTQYFGPGTRLTVL.

The J gene is TRBJ1-4, the V gene TRBV7-2; D remains unclear. The CDR3 is 13 amino acids. Germline CDR1 is SGHTA and CDR2 is FQGNSA. V was trimmed by 8 bases and J by 0 bases, leaving 7 bases between them. The chain's CDR3 is CASSRSTNEKLFF. CDR3 bases: TGTGCCAGCTCGAGGTCAACTAATGAAAAACTGTTTTTT. The whole variable domain, filled in from reference TRBV7-2 and TRBJ1-4, reads GAGVSQSPSNKVTEKGKDVELRCDPISGHTALYWYRQSLGQGLEFLIYFQGNSAPDKSGLPSDRFSAERTGGSVSTLTIQRTQQEDSAVYLCASSRSTNEKLFFGSGTQLSVL.

The rearrangement links TRBV18 to TRBJ1-4; maybe TRBD1 (5 bases). CDR3 length: 15 residues. CDR1 and CDR2 from the germline V gene are KGHSH and LQKENI. Trimming took off 3 bases at V and 7 bases at J, with 15 bases between the two ends. This chain's CDR3 is CASSPGGMRSEKLFF. CDR3 nucleotides: TGTGCCAGCTCACCGGGGGGGATGCGGTCTGAAAAACTGTTTTTT.